This T cell receptor (beta chain) derives from a study of graft-versus-host responses after intestinal transplantation. The V gene end was trimmed by 0 bases and the J gene end by 4 bases; junction bases not matched to a gene: 5. The length of the CDR3 is 16 residues. Germline CDR1 and CDR2: LGHNA and YNFKEQ. TCRdb keeps only in-frame clones here, not all; method: immunoSEQ multiplex PCR. The profile shows roughly 14,000 clones, less than 40% of them singletons. The researchers put 200,000 CFSE-labeled responder cells into plates with 200,000 irradiated, violet-dye-labeled stimulator cells. The authors sorted proliferating CFSE-low CD3+CD4+ and CD3+CD8+ responders after the reaction. Study results and limitations: Declines in HvG clones occurring early post-transplant were associated with peak circulating GvH clone levels.

This clone has only a few counts. The chain recombines TRBV4-2 with TRBJ2-3; 9 bases agree with TRBD1. Here the sequenced sample was alloreactive CD8+ T cells from a mixed lymphocyte reaction culture, taken before intestinal transplant. Regarding subset: CFSE-low proliferating T cells sorted from roughly six-day pre-transplant mixed lymphocyte reaction (GvH or HvG direction). The receptor was derived from a human patient who received an intestinal transplant. In nucleotides, the CDR3 is TGTGCCAGCAGCCAAGAGGACAGGGGTTTTTCAGATACGCAGTATTTT. Translating gives CASSQEDRGFSDTQYF.